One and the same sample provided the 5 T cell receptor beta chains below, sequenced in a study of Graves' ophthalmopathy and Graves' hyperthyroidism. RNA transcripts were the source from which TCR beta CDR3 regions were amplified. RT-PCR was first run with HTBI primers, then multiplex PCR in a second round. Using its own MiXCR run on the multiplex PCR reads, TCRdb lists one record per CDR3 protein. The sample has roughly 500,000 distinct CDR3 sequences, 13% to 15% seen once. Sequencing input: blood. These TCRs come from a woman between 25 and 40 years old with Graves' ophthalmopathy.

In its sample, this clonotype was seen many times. CDR3 region: CASIPLGGRGRLETQYF. The CDR3 DNA reads as TGTGCCAGCATACCCCTCGGGGGCAGGGGGCGGTTGGAGACCCAGTACTTC. The chain employs TRBV2 and TRBJ2-5; 8 bases are a match to TRBD1. The junction had 18 bases not matched to a gene; V was cut back by 7 bases and J by 5 bases. The V gene's germline CDR1 is SNHLY and CDR2 FYNNEI. This CDR3 has 17 amino acids. Supplemented by reference TRBV2 and TRBJ2-5, the full variable domain reads EPEVTQTPSHQVTQMGQEVILRCVPISNHLYFYWYRQILGQKVEFLVSFYNNEISEKSEIFDDQFSVERPDGSNFTLKIRSTKLEDSAMYFCASIPLGGRGRLETQYFGPGTRLLVL.

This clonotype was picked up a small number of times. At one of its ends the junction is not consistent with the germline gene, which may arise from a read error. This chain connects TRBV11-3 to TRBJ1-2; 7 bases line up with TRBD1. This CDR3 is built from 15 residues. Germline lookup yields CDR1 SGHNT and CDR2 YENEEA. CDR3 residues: CASSSQGKGNHGYTF. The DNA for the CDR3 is TGTGCCAGCAGCTCACAGGGGAAGGGTAACCATGGCTACACCTTC.

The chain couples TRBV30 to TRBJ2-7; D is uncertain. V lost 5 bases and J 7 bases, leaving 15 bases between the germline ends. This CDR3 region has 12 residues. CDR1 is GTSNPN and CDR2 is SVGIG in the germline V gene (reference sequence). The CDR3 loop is CAWGRADWEQYF. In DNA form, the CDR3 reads TGTGCCTGGGGAAGGGCAGACTGGGAGCAGTACTTC.

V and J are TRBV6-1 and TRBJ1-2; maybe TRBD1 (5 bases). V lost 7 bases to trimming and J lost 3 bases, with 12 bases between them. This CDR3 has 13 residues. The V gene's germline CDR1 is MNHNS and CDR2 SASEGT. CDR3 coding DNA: TGTGCCAGCAAAAGAGACAGAGACTATGGCTACACCTTC. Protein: CASKRDRDYGYTF.

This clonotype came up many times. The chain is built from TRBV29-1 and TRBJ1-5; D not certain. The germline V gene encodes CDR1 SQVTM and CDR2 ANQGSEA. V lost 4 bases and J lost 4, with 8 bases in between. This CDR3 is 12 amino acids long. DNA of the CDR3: TGCAGCGTTGGGATGGTTAATCAGCCCCAGCATTTT. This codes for CSVGMVNQPQHF. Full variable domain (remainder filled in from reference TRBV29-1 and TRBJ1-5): SAVISQKPSRDICQRGTSLTIQCQVDSQVTMMFWYRQQPGQSLTLIATANQGSEATYESGFVIDKFPISRPNLTFSTLTVSNMSPEDSSIYLCSVGMVNQPQHFGDGTRLSIL.